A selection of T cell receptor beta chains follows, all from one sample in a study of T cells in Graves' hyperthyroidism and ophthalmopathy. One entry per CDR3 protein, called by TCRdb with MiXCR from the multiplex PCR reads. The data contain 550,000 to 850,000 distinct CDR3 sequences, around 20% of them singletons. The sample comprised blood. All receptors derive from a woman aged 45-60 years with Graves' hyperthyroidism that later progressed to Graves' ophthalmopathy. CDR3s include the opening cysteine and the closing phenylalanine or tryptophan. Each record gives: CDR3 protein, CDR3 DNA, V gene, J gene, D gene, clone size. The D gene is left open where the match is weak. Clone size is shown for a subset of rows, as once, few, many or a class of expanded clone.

CDR3aa: CASSLDRDPYEQYF
CDR3nt: TGTGCCAGCAGCTTAGATCGGGACCCCTACGAGCAGTACTTC
v_gene: TRBV13
j_gene: TRBJ2-7
d_gene: -
abundance: -

CDR3aa: CAISDLGLGEAFF
CDR3nt: TGTGCCATCAGTGATCTGGGGTTAGGCGAAGCTTTCTTT
v_gene: TRBV10-3
j_gene: TRBJ1-1
d_gene: -
abundance: many

CDR3aa: CASTRNSGQAGDTQYF
CDR3nt: TGTGCCAGCACGCGAAACTCGGGACAGGCCGGAGATACGCAGTATTTT
v_gene: TRBV9
j_gene: TRBJ2-3
d_gene: TRBD1
abundance: few

CDR3aa: CASRPPHLEQYF
CDR3nt: TGTGCCAGCAGACCCCCTCACCTGGAGCAGTACTTC
v_gene: TRBV27
j_gene: TRBJ2-7
d_gene: -
abundance: -

CDR3aa: CASSPWAGITDTQYF
CDR3nt: TGTGCCAGCAGCCCCTGGGCGGGAATCACAGATACGCAGTATTTT
v_gene: TRBV11-2
j_gene: TRBJ2-3
d_gene: -
abundance: -

CDR3aa: CASSPTVVQPQHF
CDR3nt: TGTGCCAGCAGTCCCACGGTGGTTCAGCCCCAGCATTTT
v_gene: TRBV12-3/TRBV12-4
j_gene: TRBJ1-5
d_gene: -
abundance: few

CDR3aa: CASTIGQSSFYEQYF
CDR3nt: TGTGCCAGCACGATAGGACAGTCCTCATTTTACGAGCAGTACTTC
v_gene: TRBV7-2
j_gene: TRBJ2-7
d_gene: -
abundance: many

CDR3aa: CASSEEVARVPRKTQYF
CDR3nt: TGTGCCAGCAGTGAAGAGGTTGCCAGGGTCCCCCGGAAGACCCAGTACTTC
v_gene: TRBV2
j_gene: TRBJ2-5
d_gene: -
abundance: few

CDR3aa: CASSSSIWLRGTEASF
CDR3nt: TGTGCCAGCAGCTCATCCATTTGGCTAAGGGGCACTGAAGCTTCCTTT
v_gene: TRBV7-9
j_gene: TRBJ1-1
d_gene: -
abundance: -

CDR3aa: CASSPPSQGRTEAFF
CDR3nt: TGTGCCAGCTCACCTCCGTCACAGGGGAGAACTGAAGCTTTCTTT
v_gene: TRBV18
j_gene: TRBJ1-1
d_gene: TRBD1
abundance: many

CDR3aa: CASSQDIGFEAFF
CDR3nt: TGTGCCAGCAGCCAAGATATTGGGTTCGAAGCTTTCTTT
v_gene: TRBV3-1
j_gene: TRBJ1-1
d_gene: -
abundance: many

CDR3aa: CASGTGIWNEQFF
CDR3nt: TGTGCCAGCGGGACAGGGATCTGGAATGAGCAGTTCTTC
v_gene: TRBV6-2/TRBV6-3
j_gene: TRBJ2-1
d_gene: TRBD1
abundance: -

CDR3aa: CASSFPSRGADTEAFF
CDR3nt: TGTGCCAGCAGCTTCCCATCTCGGGGGGCTGACACTGAAGCTTTCTTT
v_gene: TRBV13
j_gene: TRBJ1-1
d_gene: -
abundance: -

CDR3aa: CASSQDWTVSNEKLFF
CDR3nt: TGCGCCAGCAGCCAAGATTGGACAGTATCAAATGAAAAACTGTTTTTT
v_gene: TRBV4-1
j_gene: TRBJ1-4
d_gene: -
abundance: -

CDR3aa: CSVWGTDSNQPQHF
CDR3nt: TGCAGTGTTTGGGGCACCGATAGCAATCAGCCCCAGCATTTT
v_gene: TRBV20-1
j_gene: TRBJ1-5
d_gene: -
abundance: -

CDR3aa: CSAPGEYGYTF
CDR3nt: TGCAGTGCTCCGGGGGAGTATGGCTACACCTTC
v_gene: TRBV20-1
j_gene: TRBJ1-2
d_gene: -
abundance: few

CDR3aa: CASSSGATGELFF
CDR3nt: TGTGCCAGCAGTAGCGGGGCGACCGGGGAGCTGTTTTTT
v_gene: TRBV2
j_gene: TRBJ2-2
d_gene: TRBD2
abundance: many

CDR3aa: CASSLELAGIDTQYF
CDR3nt: TGTGCCAGCAGCTTGGAACTAGCGGGGATTGATACGCAGTATTTT
v_gene: TRBV5-8
j_gene: TRBJ2-3
d_gene: TRBD2
abundance: -

CDR3aa: CASSQADRGLSYGYTF
CDR3nt: TGTGCCAGCAGCCAAGCCGACAGGGGGCTTTCCTATGGCTACACCTTC
v_gene: TRBV3-1
j_gene: TRBJ1-2
d_gene: TRBD1
abundance: -

CDR3aa: CASSRKPDNQPQHF
CDR3nt: TGTGCCAGCAGTAGGAAGCCAGACAATCAGCCCCAGCATTTT
v_gene: TRBV2
j_gene: TRBJ1-5
d_gene: -
abundance: many

CDR3aa: CASEDSFLGSGNTIYF
CDR3nt: TGTGCCAGCGAGGACAGCTTCCTGGGCTCTGGAAACACCATATATTTT
v_gene: TRBV25-1
j_gene: TRBJ1-3
d_gene: -
abundance: few

CDR3aa: CSASGGTHTYEQYF
CDR3nt: TGCAGTGCCTCGGGCGGGACCCATACCTACGAGCAGTACTTC
v_gene: TRBV20-1
j_gene: TRBJ2-7
d_gene: -
abundance: -

CDR3aa: CSARAGQGYEQFF
CDR3nt: TGCAGTGCTAGAGCCGGACAGGGGTATGAGCAGTTCTTC
v_gene: TRBV20-1
j_gene: TRBJ2-1
d_gene: TRBD1
abundance: many

CDR3aa: CASSVAGSYNEQFF
CDR3nt: TGTGCCAGCAGCGTAGCCGGTTCCTACAATGAGCAGTTCTTC
v_gene: TRBV9
j_gene: TRBJ2-1
d_gene: -
abundance: many

CDR3aa: CASSVPLAGGHSGANVLTF
CDR3nt: TGTGCCAGCAGCGTCCCGCTAGCGGGGGGCCACTCTGGGGCCAACGTCCTGACTTTC
v_gene: TRBV9
j_gene: TRBJ2-6
d_gene: TRBD2
abundance: few

CDR3aa: CASSLGTSGRTDTQYF
CDR3nt: TGTGCCAGCAGCTTAGGGACTAGCGGGAGAACAGATACGCAGTATTTT
v_gene: TRBV11-3
j_gene: TRBJ2-3
d_gene: TRBD2
abundance: many

CDR3aa: CASSLAGTNINTEAFF
CDR3nt: TGCGCCAGCAGCTTGGCCGGGACAAATATAAACACTGAGGCTTTCTTT
v_gene: TRBV5-1
j_gene: TRBJ1-1
d_gene: -
abundance: -

CDR3aa: CSAPGGVLEFRQETQYF
CDR3nt: TGCAGTGCCCCGGGTGGGGTGTTGGAGTTCCGCCAAGAGACCCAGTACTTC
v_gene: TRBV20-1
j_gene: TRBJ2-5
d_gene: -
abundance: many

CDR3aa: CASSSVGAITDTQYF
CDR3nt: TGTGCCAGCAGCTCCGTGGGGGCGATCACAGATACGCAGTATTTT
v_gene: TRBV5-6
j_gene: TRBJ2-3
d_gene: -
abundance: many

CDR3aa: CASSLQGGFTQAFF
CDR3nt: TGTGCCAGCAGTCTCCAGGGAGGGTTCACTCAAGCTTTCTTT
v_gene: TRBV12-3/TRBV12-4
j_gene: TRBJ1-1
d_gene: -
abundance: once

CDR3aa: CASSPRPAAEAFF
CDR3nt: TGTGCCAGCAGCCCCCGGCCCGCGGCTGAAGCTTTCTTT
v_gene: TRBV6-1
j_gene: TRBJ1-1
d_gene: -
abundance: few

CDR3aa: CASSPADRVDTIYF
CDR3nt: TGTGCCAGCAGTCCCGCCGACAGGGTTGACACCATATATTTT
v_gene: TRBV27
j_gene: TRBJ1-3
d_gene: TRBD1
abundance: -

CDR3aa: CASRASGGAREQYF
CDR3nt: TGCGCCAGCAGGGCTAGCGGGGGGGCGCGGGAGCAGTACTTC
v_gene: TRBV5-1
j_gene: TRBJ2-7
d_gene: TRBD2
abundance: many

CDR3aa: CASSQEFHTYGYTF
CDR3nt: TGTGCCAGCAGCCAAGAATTCCACACCTATGGCTACACCTTC
v_gene: TRBV14
j_gene: TRBJ1-2
d_gene: -
abundance: few

CDR3aa: CASSLSQGGILYF
CDR3nt: TGTGCCAGCAGTTTATCACAGGGCGGTATTTTATATTTT
v_gene: TRBV27
j_gene: TRBJ1-3
d_gene: -
abundance: -

CDR3aa: CASSWGVRNMNTEAFF
CDR3nt: TGTGCCAGCAGTTGGGGGGTCCGAAATATGAACACTGAAGCTTTCTTT
v_gene: TRBV6-1
j_gene: TRBJ1-1
d_gene: -
abundance: many

CDR3aa: CASSLLPGQGAINEKLFF
CDR3nt: TGTGCCAGCAGTTTACTCCCGGGACAGGGGGCCATAAATGAAAAACTGTTTTTT
v_gene: TRBV27
j_gene: TRBJ1-4
d_gene: TRBD1
abundance: -

CDR3aa: CASSPRFEAYEQYF
CDR3nt: TGTGCCAGCAGCCCCCGGTTCGAAGCCTACGAGCAGTACTTC
v_gene: TRBV9
j_gene: TRBJ2-7
d_gene: -
abundance: many

CDR3aa: CASRKTGLREKLFF
CDR3nt: TGTGCCAGCAGGAAGACAGGGCTTCGGGAAAAACTGTTTTTT
v_gene: TRBV6-2/TRBV6-3
j_gene: TRBJ1-4
d_gene: TRBD1
abundance: -

CDR3aa: CASSLQLAGGGHEQFF
CDR3nt: TGTGCCAGCAGCCTGCAACTAGCGGGGGGGGGCCATGAGCAGTTCTTC
v_gene: TRBV3-1
j_gene: TRBJ2-1
d_gene: TRBD2
abundance: many

CDR3aa: CAWRTGRGSYEQYF
CDR3nt: TGTGCCTGGAGGACAGGGAGGGGCTCCTACGAGCAGTACTTC
v_gene: TRBV30
j_gene: TRBJ2-7
d_gene: -
abundance: -

CDR3aa: CVSSLYTGNLGQPQHF
CDR3nt: TGTGTCAGCAGCTTGTACACAGGGAACCTCGGGCAGCCCCAGCATTTT
v_gene: TRBV5-6
j_gene: TRBJ1-5
d_gene: -
abundance: -

CDR3aa: CASSRDSDTQYF
CDR3nt: TGTGCCAGCAGCCGCGACTCAGATACGCAGTATTTT
v_gene: TRBV11-3
j_gene: TRBJ2-3
d_gene: -
abundance: few

CDR3aa: CSAADKNTEAFF
CDR3nt: TGCAGCGCCGCGGACAAGAACACTGAAGCTTTCTTT
v_gene: TRBV29-1
j_gene: TRBJ1-1
d_gene: -
abundance: many

CDR3aa: CASSATRAGNTIYF
CDR3nt: TGTGCCAGCAGTGCAACCCGGGCTGGAAACACCATATATTTT
v_gene: TRBV2
j_gene: TRBJ1-3
d_gene: -
abundance: -

CDR3aa: CAWNSREDYGYTF
CDR3nt: TGTGCCTGGAACAGCAGGGAGGACTATGGCTACACCTTC
v_gene: TRBV30
j_gene: TRBJ1-2
d_gene: -
abundance: few

CDR3aa: CSASVGTDGLETQYF
CDR3nt: TGCAGTGCTAGTGTGGGGACGGACGGGTTAGAGACCCAGTACTTC
v_gene: TRBV20-1
j_gene: TRBJ2-5
d_gene: -
abundance: many

CDR3aa: CASSPSGGSRNTIYF
CDR3nt: TGTGCCAGCAGCCCCTCTGGGGGTTCAAGAAACACCATATATTTT
v_gene: TRBV11-2
j_gene: TRBJ1-3
d_gene: -
abundance: -